This TCR beta chain was captured in a study of cytomegalovirus exposure and HLA in healthy donors. Study-wide points: TCR beta chains numbering approximately 150 were designated cytomegalovirus-associated.

Germline V gene lookup returns CDR1 SGHTA and CDR2 FQGNSA. The CDR3 has 15 amino acids. V was clipped by 5 bases and J by 3 bases; unmatched bases: 7. Turning to this clone: What it binds is not known.

Repertoires were generated with immunoSEQ multiplex PCR, while TCRdb's copy carries only in-frame clones and drops some. The top ten clones hold less than 3% of a sample with 150,000 to 200,000 clones, about 89% of them seen once. This chain uses TRBV7-2 with TRBJ1-5; TRBD1 agrees at 7 bases. Sequences were obtained from PBMCs. This clonotype originated in a man aged 18 to 30 in good health and CMV-seropositive. Here the CDR3 DNA reads TGTGCCAGCAGCCCGTGGGGACAGAACAATCAGCCCCAGCATTTT. This gives the protein CASSPWGQNNQPQHF.